The clone carrying this T cell receptor beta chain is a singleton in its sample. A Seattle source enrolled patients during active infection and followed them longitudinally. Assay used: immunoSEQ multiplex PCR; TCRdb lists only in-frame clones, some missing. The sample consists of 200,000 to 250,000 clones, around 80% of them appearing once. The entry originates in a study of blood T cell repertoires in COVID-19. Study in general: Acute-phase and convalescent COVID-19 samples originated in the United States, Italy and Spain. The analysed material was cDNA or gDNA that came from T cells, B-cell-depleted T cells, or PBMCs.

This CDR3 comprises 13 residues. Germline lookup yields CDR1 SGDLS and CDR2 YYNGEE. V lost 3 bases to trimming and J lost 5 bases, with 11 bases between them. The chain combines TRBV9 with TRBJ2-5; D is undetermined. The sequence came from a woman older than 75 with COVID-19, enrolled during active disease. Material for sequencing was peripheral blood. CDR3 DNA sequence: TGTGCCAGCAGCGGTATATCGAGTGAGACCCAGTACTTC. Protein: CASSGISSETQYF.